These 21 T cell receptor beta chains were all obtained from the same sample, sequenced in a study of shared clonotypes between healthy human individuals. This table comes from immunoSEQ multiplex PCR, and its TCRdb copy is limited to in-frame clones, with some not included. This sample has about 490,000 clones; roughly 80% occur once, and the top ten carry about 13%. The sequenced material came from PBMCs. The receptors come from a woman aged 40 to 50 in good health. Some clones in this sample may be carry-over from other donors' samples.

In regard to this clone: This likely came from a read error, as a far larger clone is one base away. The final CDR3 position lacks the conserved phenylalanine or tryptophan, pointing to a likely read error. The chain uses TRBV4-2 and TRBJ1-5; TRBD1 aligns across 10 bases. This CDR3 contains 18 residues. Germline trimming cut 3 bases from V and 4 bases from J; bases unmatched to any gene: 12. Germline V CDR1 and CDR2: LGHNA, YNFKEQ. The CDR3 protein is CASSQTGGAGARNQPQHS. CDR3 sequence (DNA): TGTGCCAGCAGCCAGACAGGGGGCGCGGGGGCTCGGAATCAGCCCCAGCATTCT.

The chain has TRBV9 and TRBJ2-7; no clear D gene. The V gene lost 1 base and the J gene lost 2 bases, with 10 bases spanning the gap. Germline CDR1 is SGDLS and CDR2 is YYNGEE. CDR3 length equals 14 residues. CDR3 nucleotides: TGTGCCAGCAGCGTAAGAGAAACCGCCTACGAGCAGTACTTC. This translates into CASSVRETAYEQYF.

This rearrangement joins TRBV6-6 to TRBJ2-7; D is uncertain. CDR1 is MNHNY and CDR2 is SVGAGI in the germline V gene (reference sequence). V was clipped by 7 bases and J by 3 bases, with 13 bases between them. The CDR3 consists of 13 residues. The CDR3 region is CASKPTMYYEQYF. The DNA for the CDR3 is TGTGCCAGCAAACCAACAATGTACTACGAGCAGTACTTC.

V is TRBV10-3 and J is TRBJ1-1; the match to TRBD1 covers 8 bases. CDR3 size: 13 residues. Germline V gene sequence: CDR1 ENHRY, CDR2 SYGVKD. V shed 10 bases, J shed 0 bases, and the junction held 4 bases outside the gene matches. The CDR3 reads CATQGAMNTEAFF. Here the CDR3 DNA reads TGTGCCACCCAGGGGGCGATGAACACTGAAGCTTTCTTT.

V is TRBV7-3 and J is TRBJ2-7; no clear D. V was clipped by 6 bases and J by 0 bases, with 12 bases between them. This CDR3 has 14 residues. The germline V gene encodes CDR1 SGHTA and CDR2 FQGTGA. The chain's CDR3 is CASSLHPFSYEQYF. CDR3 in DNA: TGTGCCAGCAGTCTACACCCGTTCTCCTACGAGCAGTACTTC.

To note about this clone: This likely traces to a read error, being one base from a far larger clone. Other DNA variants within this sample encode the same CDR3. V gene TRBV6-5 combines with J gene TRBJ1-6; TRBD1 is a possible D gene (6 bases). Germline V CDR1 and CDR2: MNHEY, SVGAGI. The CDR3 totals 14 residues. V was trimmed by 0 bases and J by 10 bases, leaving 10 bases between them. The CDR3 DNA sequence: TGTGCCAGCAGTTACTCGGGGGGCTCCTCACCCCTCCACTTT. Amino acids: CASSYSGGSSPLHF.

As regards this clone: Other DNA sequences in this specimen translate into the identical CDR3. This chain links TRBV27 with TRBJ1-1; D remains ambiguous. Trimming cost V 2 bases and J 1 base, with 5 bases left between them. Germline V CDR1 and CDR2: MNHEY, SMNVEV (reference sequence). The CDR3 is 13 amino acids. Written as DNA, the CDR3 is TGTGCCAGCAGTTTACGACAGAACACTGAAGCTTTCTTT. Protein: CASSLRQNTEAFF.

This clone was seen a single time. The likely explanation is a read error, given a far larger clone one base away. CDR3 loop: CALSASREKLFF. Written as DNA, the CDR3 is TGTGCCTTGAGTGCCTCTCGGGAAAAACTGTTTTTT. The rearrangement uses TRBV30 and TRBJ1-4; D uncertain. CDR3 length: 12 residues. Looked up from germline, CDR1 is GTSNPN and CDR2 is SVGIG (reference sequence).

This sequence joins TRBV28 and TRBJ2-7; D possibly corresponds to TRBD1 (5 bases). The CDR3 is 15 amino acids. Germline V gives CDR1 MDHEN, CDR2 SYDVKM. V lost 5 bases and J lost 3, with 17 bases in between. DNA of the CDR3: TGTGCCAGCAGTCCCTCCAGGGTTCAATTCTACGAGCAGTACTTC. This encodes CASSPSRVQFYEQYF.

This rearrangement joins TRBV5-1 to TRBJ1-1; D call uncertain. V was trimmed by 0 bases and J by 4 bases, leaving 10 bases between them. Germline-derived CDR1 and CDR2 are SGHRS and YFSETQ. There are 14 residues in the CDR3. CDR3 protein: CASSLGQLGTEAFF. CDR3 nucleotides: TGCGCCAGCAGCTTGGGACAATTAGGCACTGAAGCTTTCTTT.

This clone was observed a handful of times. This rearrangement joins TRBV28 to TRBJ1-4, with D possibly being TRBD1 (6 bases). V lost 1 base to trimming and J lost 8 bases, with 17 bases between them. This CDR3 contains 16 residues. Germline V gene data show CDR1 as MDHEN and CDR2 as SYDVKM. The CDR3 region is CASSLFMTGHHEKLFF. The DNA of the CDR3 is TGTGCCAGCAGTTTATTCATGACGGGACACCACGAAAAACTGTTTTTT.

For this clone: The sample carries other DNA sequences with the same CDR3. CDR3 region: CSVGTRYEQYF. CDR3 DNA sequence: TGCAGCGTTGGGACCCGCTACGAGCAGTACTTC. V is TRBV29-1 and J is TRBJ2-7; D ambiguous. V lost 4 bases, J lost 3 bases, and 7 bases lay in between. This CDR3 region has 11 residues. Germline V gene data show CDR1 as SQVTM and CDR2 as ANQGSEA.

The chain joins TRBV4-1 to TRBJ2-1; 11 nucleotides align to TRBD2. The CDR3 runs to 15 residues. J gave up 8 bases and V 1 base, and 4 bases lay outside the gene matches. CDR1 is MGHRA and CDR2 is YSYEKL in the germline V gene. The CDR3 here is CASSQVTSGSHEQFF. CDR3 bases: TGCGCCAGCAGCCAAGTAACTAGCGGGAGCCATGAGCAGTTCTTC.

Turning to this clone: It differs at one base from a far larger clone, so likely a read error. The CDR3 DNA follows: TGTGCCAGCAGCTTATCCCGGTGCTACACCTTC. Encoded protein: CASSLSRCYTF. The chain recombines TRBV7-9 with TRBJ1-2; D not resolved. This CDR3 region has 11 residues. V was trimmed by 2 bases and J by 9 bases, leaving 7 bases between them. Germline values: CDR1 SEHNR, CDR2 FQNEAQ (reference sequence).

Points on this clone: The likely explanation is a read error, given a far larger clone one base away. Other DNA sequences from this sample encode an identical CDR3 as well. V and J are TRBV29-1 and TRBJ2-7; 10 bases agree with TRBD2. Trimming removed 7 bases from V and 6 bases from J; junction bases left unmatched: 9. The length of the CDR3 is 13 residues. The germline V gene encodes CDR1 SQVTM and CDR2 ANQGSEA. CDR3 in amino acids: CSALAGAISEQYF. The CDR3 DNA sequence: TGCAGCGCGCTAGCGGGAGCGATTTCCGAGCAGTACTTC.

The chain uses TRBV2 and TRBJ2-3; D is unresolved. From germline, CDR1 is SNHLY and CDR2 FYNNEI. This CDR3 is 13 amino acids long. Trimming removed 6 bases from V and 0 bases from J, with 7 bases in between. Written as DNA, the CDR3 is TGTGCCAGCAGCCTGGACAGCACAGATACGCAGTATTTT. Protein: CASSLDSTDTQYF.

This clone has at least ten counts. The same CDR3 can be traced to other DNA sequences in this sample. The rearrangement links TRBV5-1 to TRBJ2-3; the match to TRBD1 covers 8 bases. CDR1 and CDR2 from the germline V gene are SGHRS and YFSETQ. CDR3 length: 15 residues. J was trimmed by 4 bases and V by 5 bases; bases with no gene match: 9. The CDR3 here is CASRYTGQGPDTQYF. CDR3 in DNA: TGCGCCAGCAGATACACCGGACAGGGCCCAGATACGCAGTATTTT.

The chain combines TRBV29-1 with TRBJ2-7; 10 bases match TRBD2. The CDR3 extends over 15 amino acids. Germline V gives CDR1 SQVTM, CDR2 ANQGSEA. The ends lost 0 bases at V and 2 bases at J; junction bases unmatched: 4. The CDR3 DNA follows: TGCAGCGTTGAAGAGAGCGGGAGGGCGACCTACGAGCAGTACTTC. Amino acid sequence: CSVEESGRATYEQYF.

This CDR3 is CSVQTSGAYNEQFF. For the CDR3, the DNA is TGCAGCGTTCAGACTAGCGGGGCATACAATGAGCAGTTCTTC. The chain combines TRBV29-1 with TRBJ2-1, with 11 bases aligning to TRBD2. This CDR3 region has 14 residues. The germline V gene has CDR1 SQVTM and CDR2 ANQGSEA. V lost 5 bases, J lost 4 bases, and 4 bases stayed unmatched.

For this clone: Since a much larger clone is just one base distant, this may be a read error. This chain joins TRBV2 and TRBJ2-7; D call uncertain. The CDR3 runs 11 residues. Germline CDR1 is SNHLY and CDR2 is FYNNEI. The V and J ends lost 6 bases and 3 bases respectively, with 6 bases between them. This CDR3 is CASSFHYEQYF. CDR3 DNA sequence: TGTGCCAGCAGCTTTCACTACGAGCAGTACTTC.

The rearrangement uses TRBV5-1 and TRBJ2-3; 7 nucleotides agree with TRBD2. The V and J ends lost 2 bases and 2 bases, in that order; junction bases with no gene match: 2. The germline V gene encodes CDR1 SGHRS and CDR2 YFSETQ. The CDR3 loop spans 14 amino acids. The CDR3 nucleotides read TGCGCCAGCAGCTTTACTAGCGACACAGATACGCAGTATTTT. This translates into CASSFTSDTDTQYF.